These 23 T cell receptor beta chains were sequenced from one sample in a study of identical twins. TCRdb reprocessed the 5' RACE reads with MiXCR, giving one entry per CDR3 protein. Of 700,000 or so distinct CDR3 sequences in the sample, 8.6% were seen once. These same data were also listed under a study on yellow fever vaccine responses in identical twins.

Sequences were obtained from PBMCs. The receptors originated from a woman aged 18-35 years in good health.

This clonotype was found many times. The V and J genes are TRBV7-2 and TRBJ2-7; 15 bases line up with TRBD2. Germline V gene lookup returns CDR1 SGHTA and CDR2 FQGNSA. With V trimmed by 4 bases and J by 7 bases, 8 bases remained unmatched. CDR3 length: 16 amino acids. The CDR3 region is CASSSGLAGGLGEQYF. CDR3 coding DNA: TGTGCCAGCAGCTCCGGACTAGCGGGGGGGCTTGGAGAGCAGTACTTC. The whole variable domain, remainder taken from reference TRBV7-2 and TRBJ2-7, is GAGVSQSPSNKVTEKGKDVELRCDPISGHTALYWYRQSLGQGLEFLIYFQGNSAPDKSGLPSDRFSAERTGGSVSTLTIQRTQQEDSAVYLCASSSGLAGGLGEQYFGPGTRLTVT.

The chain has TRBV7-9 and TRBJ2-1; D may correspond to TRBD1 or TRBD2 (7 bases each). CDR1 SEHNR and CDR2 FQNEAQ come from the germline V gene (reference sequence). This CDR3 comprises 15 residues. The V and J ends lost 5 bases and 5 bases respectively, with 16 bases between them. The CDR3 DNA reads as TGTGCCAGCAGCCAGCGGCAGGGGGGGAACAATGAGCAGTTCTTC. Protein sequence: CASSQRQGGNNEQFF.

This rearrangement joins TRBV28 to TRBJ1-5; no firm D call. Trimming cost V 4 bases and J 4 bases, with 8 bases left between them. The CDR3 extends over 13 amino acids. Germline values: CDR1 MDHEN, CDR2 SYDVKM. The CDR3 nucleotides are TGTGCCAGCAGTTCAACTCGGAATCAGCCCCAGCATTTT. Amino acids: CASSSTRNQPQHF. The full variable domain, with the rest looked up from reference TRBV28 and TRBJ1-5, is DVKVTQSSRYLVKRTGEKVFLECVQDMDHENMFWYRQDPGLGLRLIYFSYDVKMKEKGDIPEGYSVSREKKERFSLILESASTNQTSMYLCASSSTRNQPQHFGDGTRLSIL.

This clonotype was seen only a few times. This chain links TRBV20-1 with TRBJ2-3; 7 bases match TRBD2. Germline trimming cut 4 bases from V and 0 bases from J; bases unmatched to any gene: 7. The CDR3 loop spans 15 amino acids. Germline V gene sequence: CDR1 DFQATT, CDR2 SNEGSKA (reference sequence). The CDR3 here is CSAIGRGTSTDTQYF. The CDR3 nucleotides are TGCAGTGCTATAGGGCGGGGGACTAGCACAGATACGCAGTATTTT.

This chain links TRBV6-5 with TRBJ2-7; 7 bases map to TRBD1. Germline-derived CDR1 and CDR2 are MNHEY and SVGAGI. The CDR3 covers 14 residues. After removal of 0 bases from V and 5 bases from J, the junction contained 4 bases not matched to a gene. As DNA, the CDR3 is TGTGCCAGCAGTTACTCCACAGGGGTGGACGAGCAGTACTTC. Its translation is CASSYSTGVDEQYF.

As regards this clonotype: One junction end does not reproduce the germline sequence, and a read error may be involved. This chain joins TRBV24-1 and TRBJ2-1; TRBD2 aligns across 7 bases. CDR3 length: 17 amino acids. Germline V gene data show CDR1 as KGHDR and CDR2 as SFDVKD. In DNA form, the CDR3 reads TGTGACACCAGTTCCCCCAGGACGGGACTATCCTACAATGAGCAGTTCTTC. Amino acid sequence: CDTSSPRTGLSYNEQFF.

This clonotype has at least ten counts. The V call is TRBV7-2, the J call TRBJ2-1; D uncertain. The germline V and J ends were trimmed by 4 bases and 6 bases, with 7 bases remaining between them. There are 12 residues in the CDR3. Looked up from germline, CDR1 is SGHTA and CDR2 is FQGNSA. The chain's CDR3 is CASSSYLNEQFF. CDR3 coding DNA: TGTGCCAGCAGCTCCTACCTCAATGAGCAGTTCTTC.

The gene calls are TRBV2 and TRBJ2-3; no clear D. V gave up 4 bases and J gave up 6 bases, with 11 bases separating them. Germline lookup yields CDR1 SNHLY and CDR2 FYNNEI. The CDR3 extends over 13 amino acids. The CDR3 loop is CASSADHGDTQYF. The CDR3 region has the DNA TGTGCCAGCAGTGCGGACCATGGGGATACGCAGTATTTT.

The CDR3 bases are TGCAGTGCTAGAGATCTTCCGGGAAATAGTGAGCAGTTCTTC. Its translation is CSARDLPGNSEQFF. The chain uses TRBV20-1 and TRBJ2-1, with TRBD2 as a possible D gene (5 bases). This CDR3 has 14 amino acids. From germline, CDR1 is DFQATT and CDR2 SNEGSKA (reference sequence). V lost 0 bases and J lost 9, with 15 bases in between.

J is TRBJ2-1 and V is TRBV6-2 or TRBV6-3, with D perhaps matching TRBD1 (5 bases). V was cut by 4 bases and J by 5 bases, with 15 bases left in between. The length of the CDR3 is 15 residues. From germline, CDR1 is MNHEY and CDR2 SVGEGT. The CDR3 DNA reads as TGTGCCAGCAGTTTCAGGGTAAGAGTGGACAATGAGCAGTTCTTC. Translating it yields CASSFRVRVDNEQFF.

There are a few counts of this clonotype. V is TRBV15 and J is TRBJ2-7; tentatively, D is TRBD1 (5 bases). Germline assignment: CDR1 LNHNV and CDR2 YYDKDF (reference sequence). This CDR3 comprises 14 residues. With 0 bases removed from V and 3 bases from J, the gap between germline ends came to 9 bases. The CDR3 protein is CATSRDLDSYEQYF. Written as DNA, the CDR3 is TGTGCCACCAGCAGAGATCTTGACAGCTACGAGCAGTACTTC.

This clonotype was counted many times. The J gene is TRBJ2-7, the V gene TRBV28, with unresolved D. Germline V gene data show CDR1 as MDHEN and CDR2 as SYDVKM. The CDR3 runs to 14 residues. V lost 5 bases and J 6 bases, leaving 17 bases between the germline ends. CDR3 sequence: CASSPRWLVTEQYF. CDR3 DNA sequence: TGTGCCAGCAGTCCGCGGTGGCTAGTTACCGAGCAGTACTTC.

This chain uses TRBV30 with TRBJ1-1; a possible D gene is TRBD1 (6 bases). This CDR3 region has 15 residues. Trimming left V 5 bases short and J 0 bases short, with 16 bases between. Germline assignment: CDR1 GTSNPN and CDR2 SVGIG (reference sequence). The CDR3 loop reads CAWGIPGTLNTEAFF. CDR3 bases: TGTGCCTGGGGTATACCCGGGACATTGAACACTGAAGCTTTCTTT. Looking up the rest from reference TRBV30 and TRBJ1-1 gives the full variable domain: SQTIHQWPATLVQPVGSPLSLECTVEGTSNPNLYWYRQAAGRGLQLLFYSVGIGQISSEVPQNLSASRPQDRQFILSSKKLLLSDSGFYLCAWGIPGTLNTEAFFGQGTRLTVV.

This chain links TRBV4-3 with TRBJ2-3; a weak D match, TRBD2 (6 bases). CDR1 is LGHNA and CDR2 is YSLEER in the germline V gene. The CDR3 consists of 14 residues. Deletions cut 1 base from V and 2 bases from J, with 7 bases between. CDR3 loop: CASSQGDFTDTQYF. The CDR3, as DNA: TGCGCCAGCAGCCAAGGGGACTTCACAGATACGCAGTATTTT.

A few counts support this clonotype. The chain employs TRBV4-3 and TRBJ1-5; unclear D gene. Looked up from germline, CDR1 is LGHNA and CDR2 is YSLEER. This CDR3 is 13 amino acids long. The V end lost 1 base, the J end lost 6 bases, and 7 bases lay between the germline ends. CDR3 DNA: TGCGCCAGCAGCCAAGTATTTGGTCAGCCCCAGCATTTT. It codes for CASSQVFGQPQHF.

There are a few counts of this clonotype. The V and J genes are TRBV5-1 and TRBJ2-6; D uncertain. In germline, CDR1 is SGHRS, CDR2 YFSETQ. This CDR3 is built from 15 residues. Trimming left V 7 bases short and J 2 bases short, with 13 bases between. CDR3 residues: CASGSGFTGANVLTF. CDR3 sequence (DNA): TGCGCCAGCGGTTCGGGTTTTACTGGGGCCAACGTCCTGACTTTC.

This clonotype appeared many times. This chain uses TRBV5-1 with TRBJ1-2, with 10 bases aligning to TRBD1. J lost 8 bases, V lost 5 bases, and 3 bases had no gene match. The CDR3 is 12 amino acids. Per the germline V gene, CDR1 is SGHRS and CDR2 is YFSETQ. The CDR3 protein is CASSSTGGGYTF. CDR3 sequence (DNA): TGCGCCAGCAGTTCGACAGGGGGCGGCTACACCTTC.

This clonotype was seen a few times. The CDR3 DNA reads TGTGCCAGCAGCCTTATCGGGACAGGGAGCGGACCAGGGTACTTC. Amino acid sequence: CASSLIGTGSGPGYF. The chain recombines TRBV6-2 or TRBV6-3 with TRBJ2-5, with 9 bases that match TRBD1. This CDR3 comprises 15 residues. Germline V gives CDR1 MNHEY, CDR2 SVGEGT. J lost 13 bases, V lost 6 bases, and 18 bases had no gene match.

This clonotype was seen ten or more times. The rearrangement joins TRBV12-3 or TRBV12-4 to TRBJ2-7; D remains ambiguous. V was cut by 6 bases and J by 3 bases, with 12 bases left in between. This CDR3 contains 13 residues. CDR3 nucleotide sequence: TGTGCCAGCAGCCCCGGGCGTCTCTACGAGCAGTACTTC. This sequence encodes CASSPGRLYEQYF.

The CDR3 nucleotides read TGCAGTTCCCAAAGGGAGATCAGCACAGATACGCAGTATTTT. This translates into CSSQREISTDTQYF. The chain links TRBV20-1 to TRBJ2-3, with D tentatively TRBD2 (5 bases). The CDR3 runs 14 residues. The ends were cut back, 8 bases at V and 0 bases at J, with 15 bases in the middle. Germline V lookup: CDR1 DFQATT, CDR2 SNEGSKA (reference sequence).

This clonotype was picked up many times. This sequence joins TRBV12-3 or TRBV12-4 and TRBJ1-5; 8 nucleotides align to TRBD1. The CDR3 length is 13 residues. V shed 5 bases, J shed 9 bases, and the junction held 6 bases outside the gene matches. CDR3 DNA sequence: TGTGCCAGCAGTCTAACAGGGGGGGGGCCCCAGCATTTT. It specifies CASSLTGGGPQHF.

J is TRBJ1-1 and V is TRBV12-3 or TRBV12-4; the D gene is possibly TRBD1 (5 bases). Trimming left V 3 bases short and J 6 bases short, with 14 bases between. CDR3 size: 14 residues. CDR3 protein: CASSFYPGFAEAFF. In nucleotides, the CDR3 is TGTGCCAGCAGTTTTTACCCAGGGTTCGCTGAAGCTTTCTTT.

This clonotype was counted at least ten times. V gene TRBV7-2 combines with J gene TRBJ2-2, with 8 bases matching TRBD1. This CDR3 is built from 13 residues. CDR1 SGHTA and CDR2 FQGNSA come from the germline V gene. V was pared by 4 bases and J by 6 bases, with 1 base of the junction left unmatched. Here the CDR3 DNA reads TGTGCCAGCAGCTCCAGGGGGCCCGGGGAGCTGTTTTTT. Its protein product is CASSSRGPGELFF.